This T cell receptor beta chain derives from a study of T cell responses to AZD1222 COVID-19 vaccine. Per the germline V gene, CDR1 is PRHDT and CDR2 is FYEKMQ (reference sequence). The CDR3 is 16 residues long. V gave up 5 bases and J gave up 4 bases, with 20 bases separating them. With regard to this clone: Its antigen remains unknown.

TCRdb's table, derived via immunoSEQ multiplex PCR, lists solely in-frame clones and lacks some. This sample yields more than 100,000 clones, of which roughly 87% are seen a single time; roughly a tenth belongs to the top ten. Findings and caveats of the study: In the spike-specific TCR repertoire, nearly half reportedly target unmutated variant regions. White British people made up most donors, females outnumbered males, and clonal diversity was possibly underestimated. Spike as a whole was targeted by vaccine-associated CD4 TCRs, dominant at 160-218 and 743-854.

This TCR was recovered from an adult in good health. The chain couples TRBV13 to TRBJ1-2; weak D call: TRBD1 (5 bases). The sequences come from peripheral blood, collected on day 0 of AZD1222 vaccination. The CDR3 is CASSLIPLEGIYGYTF. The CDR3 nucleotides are TGTGCCAGCAGCCTGATCCCCCTCGAGGGGATCTATGGCTACACCTTC.